A selection of T cell receptor beta chains follows, all from one sample in a study of Graves' ophthalmopathy and Graves' hyperthyroidism. In TCRdb, the multiplex PCR reads were re-called with MiXCR into one record per CDR3 protein. The table lists over a million distinct CDR3 sequences, 36% of them singletons. The sequenced sample was peripheral blood or thyroid tissue (not recorded which). These receptors were taken from an adult man with Graves' hyperthyroidism. Both conserved end residues are part of each CDR3. The D gene is left open where the match is weak. Only part of the rows carry a size: once, few, many, or a class if the clone is expanded.

V,D,J,length,size,DNA,CDR3
TRBV7-3,.,TRBJ1-1,15,.,TGTGCCAGCAGCTTAGCGGTCAGGGCGGACACTGCAGCTTTCTTT,CASSLAVRADTAAFF
TRBV7-3,.,TRBJ1-6,15,.,TGTGCCAGCAGCACCCAGGGTGGCTATAATTCACCCCTCCACTTT,CASSTQGGYNSPLHF
TRBV11-2,.,TRBJ2-7,13,many,TGTGCCAGCAGCTTAGTCCGGGGCGGCGAGCAGTACTTC,CASSLVRGGEQYF
TRBV29-1,.,TRBJ1-1,12,.,TGCAGCGTCGTACAGGGGAACACTGAAGCTTTCTTT,CSVVQGNTEAFF
TRBV7-2,.,TRBJ2-7,13,many,TGTGCCAGCAGCTGGACGGTTGGCTACGAGCAGTACTTC,CASSWTVGYEQYF
TRBV9,.,TRBJ2-6,19,few,TGTGCCAGCAGCGTGGGTTTCGCTAGAATTGTCTCTGGGGCCAACGTCCTGACTTTC,CASSVGFARIVSGANVLTF
TRBV10-2,.,TRBJ1-1,14,once,TGCGCCAGCAGTGCCGGGACACGGGGCACTGAAGCTTTCTTT,CASSAGTRGTEAFF
TRBV4-3,.,TRBJ1-3,16,many,TGCGCCAGCAGCCAAGATCATCGGCGGGACCATAGCACCATATATTTT,CASSQDHRRDHSTIYF
TRBV28,.,TRBJ1-2,15,.,TGTGCCAGCAGTCTAGACGCGCCGCCTGGCTATGGCTACACCTTC,CASSLDAPPGYGYTF
TRBV15,.,TRBJ1-1,13,few,TGTGCCACCAGCAGAGATCCAGTATATGAAGCTTTCTTT,CATSRDPVYEAFF
TRBV10-2,TRBD1,TRBJ2-5,18,.,TGCGCCAGCAGCGATGGGACAGGGGGAGGAAGTTTTAGAGAGACCCAGTACTTC,CASSDGTGGGSFRETQYF
TRBV25-1,.,TRBJ1-6,18,.,TGTGCCACCAACCAGGCTCCTATACAGGGAGGTATTAATTCACCCCTCCACTTT,CATNQAPIQGGINSPLHF
TRBV25-1,.,TRBJ1-6,15,.,TGTGCCAGCAGTGCTAGGGGGACCGAGAATTCACCCCTCCACTTT,CASSARGTENSPLHF
TRBV11-3,.,TRBJ2-2,16,many,TGTGCCAGCAGCTCCGCAAGGGGACGAGGGACCGGGGAGCTGTTTTTT,CASSSARGRGTGELFF